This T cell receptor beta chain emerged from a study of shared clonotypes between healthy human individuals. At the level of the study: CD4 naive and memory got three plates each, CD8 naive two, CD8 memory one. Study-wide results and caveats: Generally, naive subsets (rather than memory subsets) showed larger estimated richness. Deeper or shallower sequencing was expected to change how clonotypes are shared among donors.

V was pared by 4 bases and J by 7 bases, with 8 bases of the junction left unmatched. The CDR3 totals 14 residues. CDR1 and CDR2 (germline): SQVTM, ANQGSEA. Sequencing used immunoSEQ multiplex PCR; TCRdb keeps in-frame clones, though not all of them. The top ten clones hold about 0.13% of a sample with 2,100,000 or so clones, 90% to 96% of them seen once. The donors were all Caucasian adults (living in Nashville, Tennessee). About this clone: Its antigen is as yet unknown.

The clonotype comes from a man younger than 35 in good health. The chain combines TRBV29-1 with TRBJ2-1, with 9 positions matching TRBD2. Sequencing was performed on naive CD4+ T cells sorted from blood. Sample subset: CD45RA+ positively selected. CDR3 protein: CSVAAGGRINEQFF. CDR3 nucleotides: TGCAGCGTTGCGGCGGGAGGGCGGATTAATGAGCAGTTCTTC.